One T cell receptor beta chain is described in this entry. Its target is not known. The method was immunoSEQ multiplex PCR; TCRdb's version includes in-frame clones alone and lacks a portion of them. The sample records fewer than 100,000 clones, roughly 95% being singletons. The J segment lost 5 bases and the V segment lost 5 bases, leaving 12 bases of the junction unmatched. CDR1 is LNHDA, CDR2 SQIVND, per germline (reference sequence). This CDR3 is built from 17 residues. These data originate in a study of cytomegalovirus exposure and HLA in healthy donors. Overall study results and limits: The tendency of first-cohort TCR clusters to co-occur in the 120 or so validation repertoires emerged from a later analysis. High sensitivity and specificity were reportedly achieved when the classifier diagnosed cytomegalovirus status. Most observed TCR sequences were rare, whereas some public TCRs were detected in many donors.

What was sequenced was PBMCs. The receptor comes from a woman aged 18-29 years in good health and CMV-seropositive. The chain uses TRBV19 and TRBJ2-2; 9 nucleotides agree with TRBD2. The CDR3 region is CASSLPGLAGRTGELFF. CDR3 nucleotides: TGTGCCAGTAGTCTACCGGGGCTAGCGGGACGGACCGGGGAGCTGTTTTTT.